These 15 T cell receptor beta chains came from one sample sequenced in a study of blood T cell repertoires in COVID-19. Libraries were prepared by immunoSEQ multiplex PCR; TCRdb keeps only in-frame clonotypes and omits some of them. The repertoire holds about 71,000 clones, with about 70% as singletons. The material sequenced was peripheral blood. These receptors originate from a woman older than 75 with active or convalescent COVID-19.

J is TRBJ1-1 and V is TRBV30; 9 bases are a match to TRBD1. The CDR3 loop spans 13 amino acids. CDR1 is GTSNPN and CDR2 is SVGIG in the germline V gene (reference sequence). V lost 0 bases to trimming and J lost 9 bases; unmatched junction nucleotides: 5. The CDR3 region is CAWSVLGQGKAFF. CDR3 sequence (DNA): TGTGCCTGGAGTGTACTGGGACAGGGAAAAGCTTTCTTT. Complete variable domain (other parts from reference TRBV30 and TRBJ1-1): SQTIHQWPATLVQPVGSPLSLECTVEGTSNPNLYWYRQAAGRGLQLLFYSVGIGQISSEVPQNLSASRPQDRQFILSSKKLLLSDSGFYLCAWSVLGQGKAFFGQGTRLTVV.

The V call is TRBV7-2, the J call TRBJ1-4, with TRBD1 as a possible D gene (6 bases). The CDR3 spans 14 residues. Germline assignment: CDR1 SGHTA and CDR2 FQGNSA. V lost 2 bases and J 2 bases, leaving 6 bases between the germline ends. The CDR3: CASSLQGTNEKLFF. The CDR3, as DNA: TGTGCCAGCAGCTTACAGGGGACTAATGAAAAACTGTTTTTT.

The chain couples TRBV9 to TRBJ2-3; 13 nucleotides align to TRBD2. J lost 0 bases, V lost 4 bases, and 2 bases had no gene match. CDR1 SGDLS and CDR2 YYNGEE come from the germline V gene. The CDR3 totals 16 residues. The CDR3 DNA reads as TGTGCCAGCAGCCAGACTAGCGGGGGGAGCACAGATACGCAGTATTTT. As protein: CASSQTSGGSTDTQYF.

The genes are TRBV7-9 and TRBJ1-6; 9 bases match TRBD1. V trimming: 3 bases; J trimming: 7 bases; junction bases outside the gene matches: 1. The V gene's germline CDR1 is SEHNR and CDR2 FQNEAQ (reference sequence). The CDR3 is made up of 14 amino acids. The CDR3 DNA is TGTGCCAGCAGCTTTGGACAGGGGAATTCACCCCTCCACTTT. Its protein is CASSFGQGNSPLHF.

The rearrangement uses TRBV6-2 or TRBV6-3 and TRBJ1-5; possible D gene TRBD1, 6 bases. Germline CDR1 and CDR2: MNHEY and SVGEGT. The CDR3 sequence is 16 residues long. With 3 bases removed from V and 4 bases from J, the gap between germline ends came to 16 bases. The CDR3 nucleotides read TGTGCCAGCAGTTATCCCCAGGGGATGTCGAATCAGCCCCAGCATTTT. Residues: CASSYPQGMSNQPQHF.

The V call is TRBV19, the J call TRBJ2-1, with 8 bases aligning to TRBD2. The CDR3 has 17 amino acids. CDR1 and CDR2 from the germline V gene are LNHDA and SQIVND (reference sequence). Germline trimming cut 5 bases from V and 7 bases from J; bases unmatched to any gene: 16. CDR3 residues: CASSFAPGSGEENEQFF. The CDR3 DNA reads as TGTGCCAGTAGTTTTGCCCCGGGTAGCGGGGAAGAAAATGAGCAGTTCTTC.

The rearrangement uses TRBV9 and TRBJ1-6, with 9 bases that match TRBD1. V dropped 4 bases and J dropped 10; count of bases not matched to a gene: 9. Germline V gene lookup returns CDR1 SGDLS and CDR2 YYNGEE. CDR3 size: 15 residues. The DNA for the CDR3 is TGTGCCAGCAGCCCAGGGGACAGGGATTGGTCACCCCTCCACTTT. Translated: CASSPGDRDWSPLHF. The variable domain in full, completed from reference TRBV9 and TRBJ1-6, reads DSGVTQTPKHLITATGQRVTLRCSPRSGDLSVYWYQQSLDQGLQFLIQYYNGEERAKGNILERFSAQQFPDLHSELNLSSLELGDSALYFCASSPGDRDWSPLHFGNGTRLTVT.

This clone showed up just once. This chain uses TRBV11-2 with TRBJ2-7; D is unresolved. V was trimmed by 2 bases and J by 1 base, leaving 6 bases between them. The CDR3 has 13 amino acids. Germline V gives CDR1 SGHAT, CDR2 FQNNGV. The DNA for the CDR3 is TGTGCCAGCAGCTTACAACAGTCCTACGAGCAGTACTTC. This sequence encodes CASSLQQSYEQYF.

V gene TRBV12-3 or TRBV12-4 combines with J gene TRBJ1-6; no definite D call. Trimming shortened V by 8 bases and J by 6 bases, and 5 bases separated the two germline ends. The CDR3 extends over 11 amino acids. CDR3 region: CASGLNSPLHF. CDR3 bases: TGTGCCAGCGGCCTTAATTCACCCCTCCACTTT.

The chain uses TRBV9 and TRBJ1-6, with TRBD1 as a possible D gene (6 bases). V was pared by 0 bases and J by 7 bases, with 11 bases between. CDR1 and CDR2 from the germline V gene are SGDLS and YYNGEE. The CDR3 spans 15 residues. Here the CDR3 DNA reads TGTGCCAGCAGCGTAGGGGCAGGGGAGAATTCACCCCTCCACTTT. This sequence encodes CASSVGAGENSPLHF.

The chain has TRBV7-9 and TRBJ1-4; no definite D call. CDR1 and CDR2 from the germline V gene are SEHNR and FQNEAQ (reference sequence). The length of the CDR3 is 14 residues. V was trimmed by 1 base and J by 8 bases, leaving 11 bases between them. The CDR3 sequence: CASSLDEGDEKLFF. The CDR3 DNA reads as TGTGCCAGCAGCTTAGACGAGGGCGACGAAAAACTGTTTTTT.

The sample holds one count of this clone. The chain uses TRBV9 and TRBJ2-2; 8 positions match TRBD1. With V trimmed by 0 bases and J by 6 bases, 7 bases remained unmatched. The CDR3 is 16 residues long. Germline V gene sequence: CDR1 SGDLS, CDR2 YYNGEE. The CDR3 here is CASSVVQGALAGELFF. In DNA form, the CDR3 reads TGTGCCAGCAGCGTAGTGCAGGGGGCGCTTGCCGGGGAGCTGTTTTTT.

The chain joins TRBV10-3 to TRBJ2-5; 7 bases agree with TRBD2. Germline V gene data show CDR1 as ENHRY and CDR2 as SYGVKD. The CDR3 totals 14 residues. With V trimmed by 10 bases and J by 1 base, 9 bases remained unmatched. The CDR3 DNA reads TGTGCCACCGCCCCCACGGGGGGCCAAGAGACCCAGTACTTC. Amino acids: CATAPTGGQETQYF.

There are a few counts of this clone. The genes are TRBV2 and TRBJ1-3; D remains unclear. Trimming stripped 4 bases from V and 2 bases from J, with 12 bases between. The germline gives CDR1 SNHLY, CDR2 FYNNEI. The CDR3 is 15 residues long. Written as DNA, the CDR3 is TGTGCCAGCAGTGGAACGAGGGCGGCTGGAAACACCATATATTTT. Protein product: CASSGTRAAGNTIYF.

The CDR3 nucleotides read TGTGCCAGCTCACCCTACCAACAGGGGGCTGAGCAGTACTTC. As protein: CASSPYQQGAEQYF. J is TRBJ2-7 and V is TRBV18, with 9 bases lining up with TRBD1. V shed 3 bases, J shed 7 bases, and the junction held 7 bases outside the gene matches. The CDR3 is 14 amino acids. Germline values: CDR1 KGHSH, CDR2 LQKENI.